This T cell receptor (beta chain) was documented in a study of T cells in Graves' hyperthyroidism and ophthalmopathy. This clonotype was seen many times. The antigen is unknown. Study conclusions and caveats: Most clonotypes that expanded in the thyroid above 0.001 also showed up in blood.

Amplification of TCR beta CDR3 regions was performed using RNA transcripts as template. Carried out on the TCR CDR3, a first-round RT-PCR used the HTBI primer set. One entry per CDR3 protein, called by TCRdb with MiXCR from the multiplex PCR reads. The sample gives some 620,000 distinct CDR3 sequences, 15% to 20% of which show up once; 3.8% is in the top ten. The CDR3 extends over 17 amino acids. Germline assignment: CDR1 MNHNS and CDR2 SASEGT. V shed 6 bases and J shed 4 bases, with 21 bases lying between them. Material: blood. The chain uses TRBV6-1 and TRBJ2-2; weak D call: TRBD2 (6 bases). The TCR was taken from a woman in her 30s with Graves' hyperthyroidism. CDR3 loop: CASSWTWGPGGTGELFF. In DNA, the CDR3 is TGTGCCAGCAGCTGGACCTGGGGACCCGGGGGCACCGGGGAGCTGTTTTTT.